These T cell receptor beta chains were read from a single sample in a study of cytomegalovirus exposure and HLA in healthy donors. Some clones are missing from TCRdb's copy, which holds only in-frame ones; the method was immunoSEQ multiplex PCR. The sample carries around 80,000 clones, roughly 85% recorded once. Sequenced input: PBMCs. The receptors were sampled from a female donor in good health and CMV-seronegative. Each CDR3 is given with its conserved first and last residue. The D gene is left open where the match is weak. Size tells how often a clone was seen (once, few, many) or the class of an expanded clone, and some rows leave it out.

12,NA,NA,TRBV29-1,TRBJ2-1,TGCAGCGTCACCGAGTTTAGTGATGAGCAGTTCTTC,CSVTEFSDEQFF
16,NA,NA,TRBV27,TRBJ2-2,TGTGCCAGCAGTCCAGCCGGGACAAGGAACACCGGGGAGCTGTTTTTT,CASSPAGTRNTGELFF
14,NA,TRBD1,TRBV6-6,TRBJ2-7,TGTGCCAGCAGTTACTCGCAGGGGGCCTACGAGCAGTACTTC,CASSYSQGAYEQYF
15,once,TRBD1,TRBV23-1,TRBJ2-7,TGCGCCAGCACCCACTCGGGACAGGATCCCTACGAGCAGTACTTC,CASTHSGQDPYEQYF
15,NA,NA,TRBV5-6,TRBJ2-7,TGTGCCAGCAGCCAAACTCAGGGCTTTGTCATGGGGCAGTACTTC,CASSQTQGFVMGQYF
15,once,TRBD1,TRBV10-3,TRBJ2-5,TGTGCCATCAGTACCGCGACAGGGGCGCGTGAGACCCAGTACTTC,CAISTATGARETQYF
15,NA,TRBD1,TRBV6-5,TRBJ1-3,TGTGCCACCGCCGTACAGGGGGCTTCTGGAAACACCATATATTTT,CATAVQGASGNTIYF
17,NA,TRBD1,TRBV7-8,TRBJ2-6,TGTGCCAGCAGCTTAGAGGGGACAGGGTCCGGGGCCAACGTCCTGACTTTC,CASSLEGTGSGANVLTF
15,NA,TRBD1,TRBV4-1,TRBJ1-2,TGCGCCAGCAGCCAAGAAAGGACAGGGTTAGCTGGCTACACCTTC,CASSQERTGLAGYTF
17,NA,NA,TRBV7-6,TRBJ1-2,TGTGCCAGCAGCTTAACCTCAAAGACAGATCTTAACTATGGCTACACCTTC,CASSLTSKTDLNYGYTF
13,NA,NA,TRBV7-3,TRBJ2-2,TGTGCCAGCAGCAGTACTTACACCGGGGAGCTGTTTTTT,CASSSTYTGELFF
16,NA,NA,TRBV11-1,TRBJ2-5,TGTGCCAGCAGCTTAGTGTACGGTGGCCCGCGGGGGACCCAGTACTTC,CASSLVYGGPRGTQYF
16,NA,NA,TRBV7-6,TRBJ1-1,TGTGCCAGCAGCCCTGAGGGGGGGTGGGCAGACACTGAAGCTTTCTTT,CASSPEGGWADTEAFF
13,few,NA,TRBV27,TRBJ2-6,TGTGCCAGCAGATCCGTAGGGGCCAACGTCCTGACTTTC,CASRSVGANVLTF
14,NA,TRBD1,TRBV19,TRBJ1-1,TGTGCCAGTAGTACCGGGACAGGGAGGAGTGAAGCTTTCTTT,CASSTGTGRSEAFF
12,NA,NA,TRBV28,TRBJ2-5,TGTGCCAGCAGCCCTCCTGGGCTGACCCAGTACTTC,CASSPPGLTQYF
13,NA,NA,TRBV5-1,TRBJ1-2,TGCGCCAGCAGCAAAGAGACTAACTATGGCTACACCTTC,CASSKETNYGYTF
17,once,NA,TRBV2,TRBJ2-2,TGTGCCAGCAGTGAAGTCCGACGGGTTGCGAACACCGGGGAGCTGTTTTTT,CASSEVRRVANTGELFF
15,NA,NA,TRBV6-5,TRBJ1-1,TGTGCCAGCAGTTACTCCTCAGGGCCCCACACTGAAGCTTTCTTT,CASSYSSGPHTEAFF
14,NA,TRBD2,TRBV6-1,TRBJ2-1,TGTGCCAGCAGTGAAAGGACTAGCGGGCCTCACCAGTTCTTC,CASSERTSGPHQFF
14,NA,NA,TRBV11-1,TRBJ2-3,TGTGCCAGCAATGCGGAACCTAGCACAGATACGCAGTATTTT,CASNAEPSTDTQYF
16,NA,NA,TRBV7-8,TRBJ1-3,TGTGCCAGCAGCTTACAGGGGCAGGGCTCTGGAAACACCATATATTTT,CASSLQGQGSGNTIYF
14,NA,NA,TRBV5-1,TRBJ1-2,TGCGCCAGCAGCTTGGGGGCAGACAACTATGGCTACACCTTC,CASSLGADNYGYTF
14,NA,TRBD2,TRBV4-2,TRBJ2-3,TGTGCCAGCACAGGGACTAGCGGATCAGATACGCAGTATTTT,CASTGTSGSDTQYF
17,NA,TRBD2,TRBV5-1,TRBJ2-3,TGCGCCAGCAGCTTGTCTAGCGGGGGGGATGGGGCAGATACGCAGTATTTT,CASSLSSGGDGADTQYF
14,NA,NA,TRBV15,TRBJ2-2,TGTGCCACCAGCAGACGGGAGCCCACCGGGGAGCTGTTTTTT,CATSRREPTGELFF
18,NA,TRBD2,TRBV9,TRBJ2-1,TGTGCCAGCAGCGTAGGGACTAGCGGGAGACGACGGGGCAATGAGCAGTTCTTC,CASSVGTSGRRRGNEQFF
13,NA,TRBD1,TRBV18,TRBJ1-1,TGTGCCAGCTCACGGACAGGGAACACTGAAGCTTTCTTT,CASSRTGNTEAFF
12,NA,NA,TRBV5-1,TRBJ2-1,TGCGCCAGCAGCTTGGGGTCTAGAGCACAGTTCTTC,CASSLGSRAQFF
14,NA,NA,TRBV6-1,TRBJ2-7,TGTGCCAGCAGTGGCGGGACGGAGGCCTACGAGCAGTACTTC,CASSGGTEAYEQYF
15,NA,NA,TRBV4-2,TRBJ1-3,TGTGCCAGCAGCCAAAGTTCGCAAGGAGGAGACACCATATATTTT,CASSQSSQGGDTIYF
12,NA,NA,TRBV29-1,TRBJ2-6,TGCAGCGTGAGCTCTGGGGCCAACGTCCTGACTTTC,CSVSSGANVLTF
16,NA,TRBD1,TRBV6-5,TRBJ1-1,TGTGCCAGCAGTTACTCCACCGACAGGGGGGACACTGAAGCTTTCTTT,CASSYSTDRGDTEAFF
17,NA,NA,TRBV28,TRBJ2-3,TGTGCCAGCAGTTATAGGGGCGGGGAAGCTGGGGTGGGTACGCAGTATTTT,CASSYRGGEAGVGTQYF
14,NA,TRBD1,TRBV19,TRBJ1-4,TGTGCCAGTAGCTGGACAGGGTCGCCAGGAAAACTGTTTTTT,CASSWTGSPGKLFF
16,NA,TRBD2,TRBV28,TRBJ2-1,TGTGCCAGCAGTGCGACTAGCGGGAGTCTATTAAATGAGCAGTTCTTC,CASSATSGSLLNEQFF
14,few,TRBD1,TRBV6-1,TRBJ2-7,TGTGCCAGCAGGTCCAGGGGGCTACGTAGCGAGCAGTACTTC,CASRSRGLRSEQYF
15,NA,NA,TRBV7-8,TRBJ1-2,TGTGCCAGCAGCCTAGCAGGGGATCTGGGATATGGCTACACCTTC,CASSLAGDLGYGYTF
17,once,TRBD1,TRBV15,TRBJ2-1,TGTGCCACCAGCAGAGATCGGGACAGGGGGGTTCGGGATGAGCAGTTCTTC,CATSRDRDRGVRDEQFF
11,NA,NA,TRBV6-6,TRBJ1-2,TGTGCCAGCAACGGGGGTTATGGCTACACCTTC,CASNGGYGYTF
16,NA,NA,TRBV18,TRBJ2-1,TGTGCCAGCTCACCTCCTCCGCGGCCCCACTACAATGAGCAGTTCTTC,CASSPPPRPHYNEQFF
11,NA,TRBD1,TRBV23-1,TRBJ1-2,TGCGCCAGAGGGCCGGGACAGGGGCACACCTTC,CARGPGQGHTF
13,NA,NA,TRBV9,TRBJ2-5,TGTGCCAGCAGCGTAGCAGGGTGGGAGACCCAGTACTTC,CASSVAGWETQYF
15,NA,TRBD1,TRBV6-5,TRBJ2-3,TGTGCCAGCAGTAGGGGGCGGCAGATCACAGATACGCAGTATTTT,CASSRGRQITDTQYF
15,NA,NA,TRBV27,TRBJ1-2,TGTGCCAGCAGACGTTCGGACAGCCCGGTGAGTGGCTACACCTTC,CASRRSDSPVSGYTF
15,NA,NA,TRBV30,TRBJ1-2,TGTGCCTGGAGTGTACTGAGGCGTCGGGCGGGCGGCTACACCTTC,CAWSVLRRRAGGYTF
15,NA,TRBD2,TRBV4-2,TRBJ2-3,TGTGCCAGCAGCCAAGATCACCAGCGGGACGATACGCAGTATTTT,CASSQDHQRDDTQYF
13,few,NA,TRBV5-6,TRBJ2-7,TGTGCCAGCAGCTTCGGACAGCCCTACGAGCAGTACTTC,CASSFGQPYEQYF
18,NA,TRBD1,TRBV28,TRBJ2-7,TGTGCCAGCAGTACCATTTTTCGAACTCAGGGGGAAAACTACGAGCAGTACTTC,CASSTIFRTQGENYEQYF
15,NA,TRBD1,TRBV4-2,TRBJ2-3,TGTGCCAGCAGCCAAGCGGGACAGGGGCCAGATACGCAGTATTTT,CASSQAGQGPDTQYF
19,NA,TRBD1,TRBV19,TRBJ2-6,TGTGCCAGTAGTTTTCAACTCACAGGGGACAGCTCTGGGGCCAACGTCCTGACTTTC,CASSFQLTGDSSGANVLTF
13,NA,NA,TRBV28,TRBJ2-5,TGTGCCAGCAGTTTCAACGGGGAAGAGACCCAGTACTTC,CASSFNGEETQYF